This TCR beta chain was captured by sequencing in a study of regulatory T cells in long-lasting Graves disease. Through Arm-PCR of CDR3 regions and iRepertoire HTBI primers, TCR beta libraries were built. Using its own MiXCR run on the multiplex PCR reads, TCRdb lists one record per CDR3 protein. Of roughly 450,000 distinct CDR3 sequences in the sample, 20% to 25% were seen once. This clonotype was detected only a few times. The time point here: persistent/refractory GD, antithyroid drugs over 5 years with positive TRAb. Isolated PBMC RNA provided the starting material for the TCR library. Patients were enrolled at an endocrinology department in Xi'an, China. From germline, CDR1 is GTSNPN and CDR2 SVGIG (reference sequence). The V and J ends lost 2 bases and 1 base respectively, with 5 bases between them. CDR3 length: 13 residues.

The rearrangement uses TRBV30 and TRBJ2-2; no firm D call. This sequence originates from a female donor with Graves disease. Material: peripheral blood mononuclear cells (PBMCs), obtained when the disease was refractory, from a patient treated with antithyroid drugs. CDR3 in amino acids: CAWSTENTGELFF. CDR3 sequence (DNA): TGTGCCTGGAGTACAGAGAACACCGGGGAGCTGTTTTTT.